Listed below are T cell receptor beta chains from one sample, sequenced in a study of blood T cells in healthy people across ages. TCRdb fed the 5' RACE reads into MiXCR, producing one record per CDR3 protein. The sample lists some 760,000 distinct CDR3 sequences, 20% to 30% seen once, with under 9.5% in the top ten. These data were also reused for a study on T cells of mothers and their children.

The sequencing sample was made of blood. These receptors were obtained from a boy between 5 and 17 years old in good health. The CDR3 runs from the conserved cysteine through the conserved F or W. D genes are given only for firm matches. A clone size is listed for some rows: how often the clone was seen (once, few, many), or a class if it is expanded.

CSARSSGTVGEQYF,TGCAGTGCTAGGTCTAGCGGGACGGTGGGGGAGCAGTACTTC,-,TRBJ2-7,TRBV20-1,TRBD2
CASSLAGSTGQSEAFF,TGCGCCAGCAGCTTGGCGGGATCCACAGGGCAGAGTGAAGCTTTCTTT,-,TRBJ1-1,TRBV5-1,-
CASDGEKRAINEQFF,TGTGCCAGCGACGGGGAGAAGCGGGCGATAAATGAGCAGTTCTTC,-,TRBJ2-1,TRBV10-3,-
CASSSSGLTQETQYF,TGTGCCAGCAGTAGTTCGGGGTTGACTCAAGAGACCCAGTACTTC,-,TRBJ2-5,TRBV28,-
CSVARQSSYNEQFF,TGCAGCGTTGCTCGGCAGAGTTCCTACAATGAGCAGTTCTTC,-,TRBJ2-1,TRBV29-1,-
CASSQEVGLDEQYF,TGTGCCAGCAGCCAAGAAGTGGGGCTGGACGAGCAGTACTTC,-,TRBJ2-7,TRBV14,-
CASIGPGGSITEAFF,TGTGCCAGCATTGGTCCAGGGGGTAGTATTACTGAAGCTTTCTTT,-,TRBJ1-1,TRBV6-5,TRBD1
CAISATQGDGETQYF,TGTGCCATCAGTGCGACTCAGGGGGACGGGGAGACCCAGTACTTC,many,TRBJ2-5,TRBV10-3,TRBD1
CSVTPGDEETQYF,TGCAGCGTGACCCCGGGAGACGAAGAGACCCAGTACTTC,few,TRBJ2-5,TRBV29-1,-
CASSLSRHNEQFF,TGTGCCAGCAGTTTATCGCGGCACAATGAGCAGTTCTTC,-,TRBJ2-1,TRBV27,-
CASSQDPQQGRDGELFF,TGCGCCAGCAGCCAAGATCCCCAACAGGGTCGAGACGGGGAGCTGTTTTTT,few,TRBJ2-2,TRBV4-3,-
CASSHPVGGGPDTQYF,TGCGCCAGCAGCCATCCCGTCGGCGGGGGCCCAGATACGCAGTATTTT,-,TRBJ2-3,TRBV4-1,-
CASSPNGQGASYEQYF,TGTGCCAGCAGCCCCAATGGACAGGGGGCTTCCTACGAGCAGTACTTC,many,TRBJ2-7,TRBV7-3,TRBD1
CASSQDLHRTDTQYF,TGTGCCAGCAGCCAGGACCTACACCGCACAGATACGCAGTATTTT,-,TRBJ2-3,TRBV14,-
CASSPTMRAAGANVLTF,TGTGCCAGCAGCCCAACCATGAGGGCAGCTGGGGCCAACGTCCTGACTTTC,-,TRBJ2-6,TRBV3-1,-
CASSLASGRGEQFF,TGTGCCAGCAGCTTGGCTAGCGGGAGGGGTGAGCAGTTCTTC,few,TRBJ2-1,TRBV11-3,TRBD2
CASSNPGTGDYEQYF,TGTGCCAGCAGTAATCCCGGGACAGGGGACTACGAGCAGTACTTC,-,TRBJ2-7,TRBV6-2/TRBV6-3,TRBD1
CASRPASGGTDTQYF,TGTGCCAGCAGGCCCGCTAGCGGAGGCACAGATACGCAGTATTTT,-,TRBJ2-3,TRBV5-6,TRBD2
CASSPPAGDEQFF,TGTGCCAGCAGCCCCCCAGCGGGAGATGAGCAGTTCTTC,few,TRBJ2-1,TRBV7-9,TRBD2
CASTLLLGLAGTSTDTQYF,TGTGCCAGCACCCTGTTACTGGGACTAGCGGGGACGAGCACAGATACGCAGTATTTT,many,TRBJ2-3,TRBV12-3/TRBV12-4,TRBD2
CASLRYGTGGPNSYNEQFF,TGTGCCAGTCTTAGATACGGGACAGGGGGTCCAAACTCCTACAATGAGCAGTTCTTC,few,TRBJ2-1,TRBV12-3/TRBV12-4,TRBD1
CASSSTSGHSTDTQYF,TGTGCCAGCAGTTCGACTAGCGGTCATAGCACAGATACGCAGTATTTT,few,TRBJ2-3,TRBV28,TRBD2
CASRHSGQGFNQPQHF,TGTGCCAGCAGACATAGCGGTCAGGGGTTCAATCAGCCCCAGCATTTT,few,TRBJ1-5,TRBV12-3/TRBV12-4,-
CASSPGTSVKEQYF,TGTGCCAGCAGCCCCGGGACTAGCGTGAAAGAGCAGTACTTC,-,TRBJ2-7,TRBV12-3/TRBV12-4,TRBD2
CSARDRGADPSSYNEQFF,TGCAGTGCTAGAGATCGTGGGGCGGACCCGAGCTCCTACAATGAGCAGTTCTTC,-,TRBJ2-1,TRBV20-1,-
CASSELTGPYSGANVLTF,TGTGCCAGCAGCGAACTGACAGGCCCCTACTCTGGGGCCAACGTCCTGACTTTC,once,TRBJ2-6,TRBV11-2,-
CASGLVLGGQGHIQYF,TGTGCTAGTGGTTTGGTATTAGGGGGACAGGGTCACATTCAGTACTTC,few,TRBJ2-4,TRBV12-5,TRBD1
CASSQGGPSTDTQYF,TGTGCCAGCAGCCAAGGCGGTCCTAGCACAGATACGCAGTATTTT,few,TRBJ2-3,TRBV3-1,-
CATSDSRATLNEKLFF,TGTGCCACCAGTGATTCTAGGGCAACTCTTAATGAAAAACTGTTTTTT,-,TRBJ1-4,TRBV24-1,-
CSVEFEGQNTEAFF,TGCAGCGTTGAATTTGAGGGTCAAAACACTGAAGCTTTCTTT,-,TRBJ1-1,TRBV29-1,-
CASSSSPDEQYF,TGTGCCAGCAGCTCCTCCCCTGACGAGCAGTACTTC,few,TRBJ2-7,TRBV7-6,-
CASSLNGRWETQYF,TGTGCCAGCAGTTTGAACGGCCGGTGGGAGACCCAGTACTTC,few,TRBJ2-5,TRBV12-3/TRBV12-4,-
CASSLGLEETQYF,TGTGCCAGCAGCCTGGGACTAGAGGAGACCCAGTACTTC,many,TRBJ2-5,TRBV5-1,TRBD2
CASNRGSGQPQHF,TGTGCCAGCAACCGGGGCTCGGGTCAGCCCCAGCATTTT,-,TRBJ1-5,TRBV6-6,-
CASSLRVFCSYEQYF,TGTGCCAGCAGCTTACGAGTTTTCTGCTCCTACGAGCAGTACTTC,-,TRBJ2-7,TRBV7-3,-
CASSPFDRDTEAFF,TGTGCCAGCTCTCCATTCGACAGGGACACTGAAGCTTTCTTT,-,TRBJ1-1,TRBV18,TRBD1
CASSVWSSENLGNTIYF,TGTGCCAGCAGCGTCTGGTCGAGCGAGAACTTAGGAAACACCATATATTTT,few,TRBJ1-3,TRBV9,-
CASSLGVGGRSSYEQYF,TGTGCCAGCAGCTTGGGGGTTGGCGGGAGGTCCTCCTACGAGCAGTACTTC,-,TRBJ2-7,TRBV5-6,TRBD2
CASSWSERSETQYF,TGTGCCAGCAGTTGGTCCGAGAGGTCGGAGACCCAGTACTTC,-,TRBJ2-5,TRBV28,-
CASSQWGYSADIYNEQFF,TGCGCCAGCAGCCAATGGGGCTATAGCGCCGATATATACAATGAGCAGTTCTTC,-,TRBJ2-1,TRBV4-1,-
CSARVARGQDGELFF,TGCAGTGCTAGAGTAGCCAGGGGGCAAGACGGGGAGCTGTTTTTT,few,TRBJ2-2,TRBV20-1,TRBD1
CASKRTASTDTQYF,TGTGCCAGCAAACGGACAGCTAGCACAGATACGCAGTATTTT,few,TRBJ2-3,TRBV6-4,-